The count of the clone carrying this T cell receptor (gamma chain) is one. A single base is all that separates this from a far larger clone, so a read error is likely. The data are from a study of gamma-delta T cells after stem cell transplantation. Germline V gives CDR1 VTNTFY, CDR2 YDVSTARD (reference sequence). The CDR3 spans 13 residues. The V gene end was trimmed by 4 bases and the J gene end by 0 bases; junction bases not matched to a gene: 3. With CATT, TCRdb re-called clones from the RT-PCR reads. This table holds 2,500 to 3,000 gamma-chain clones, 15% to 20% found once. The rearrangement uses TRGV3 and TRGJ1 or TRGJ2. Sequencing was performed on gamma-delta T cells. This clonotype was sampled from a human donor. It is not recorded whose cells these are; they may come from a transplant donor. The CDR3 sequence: CATWEGNYYKKLF. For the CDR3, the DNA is TGTGCCACCTGGGAAGGGAATTATTATAAGAAACTCTTT.